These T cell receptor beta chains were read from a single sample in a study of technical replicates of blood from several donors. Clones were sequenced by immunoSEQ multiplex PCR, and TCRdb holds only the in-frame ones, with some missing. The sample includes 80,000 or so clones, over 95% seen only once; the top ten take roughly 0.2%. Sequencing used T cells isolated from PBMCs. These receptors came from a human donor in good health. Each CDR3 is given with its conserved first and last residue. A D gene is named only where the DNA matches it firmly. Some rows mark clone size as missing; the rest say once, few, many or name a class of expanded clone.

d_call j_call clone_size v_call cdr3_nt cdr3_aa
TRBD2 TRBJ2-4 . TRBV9 TGTGCCAGCAGCGGGGAGGGATATAACATTCAGTACTTC CASSGEGYNIQYF
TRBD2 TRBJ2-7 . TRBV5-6 TGTGCCAGCAGCAACGGACTAGGGTCTATCTCCTACGAGCAGTACTTC CASSNGLGSISYEQYF
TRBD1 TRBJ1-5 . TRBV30 TGTGCCTGGAGTAGGGACAGGGAAGGGAATAATCAGCCCCAGCATTTT CAWSRDREGNNQPQHF
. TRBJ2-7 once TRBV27 TGTGCCAGCAGTTTATCCGGGGACGAGCAGTACTTC CASSLSGDEQYF
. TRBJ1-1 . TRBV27 TGTGCCAGCAGTCACCTAACAGGGTCCGACACTGAAGCTTTCTTT CASSHLTGSDTEAFF
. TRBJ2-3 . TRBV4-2 TGTGCCAGCAGCCAAGTCGTAGTCTATCTCACAGATACGCAGTATTTT CASSQVVVYLTDTQYF
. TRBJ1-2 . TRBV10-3 TGTGCCATCACGGGGGGACCCACCTATGGCTACACCTTC CAITGGPTYGYTF
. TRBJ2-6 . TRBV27 TGTGCCAGCAGTTTAGTTTCCAAAAACTCTGGGGCCAACGTCCTGACTTTC CASSLVSKNSGANVLTF
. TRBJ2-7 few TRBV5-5 TGTGCCAGCAGCTTGGAGCAGGAAGAAGACGAGCAGTACTTC CASSLEQEEDEQYF
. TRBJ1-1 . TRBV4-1 TGCGCCAGCAGCCAAGATCCAGGGAGGTGGGACACTGAAGCTTTCTTT CASSQDPGRWDTEAFF
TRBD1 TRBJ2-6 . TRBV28 TGTGCCAGCAGTCTTAGCACAGGGGGCGAGAAGTGGGGGGCCAACGTCCTGACTTTC CASSLSTGGEKWGANVLTF
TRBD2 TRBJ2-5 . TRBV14 TGTGCCAGCAGCCAAGAAGGCTGGCTAGCGGGAGTCGGGGAGACCCAGTACTTC CASSQEGWLAGVGETQYF
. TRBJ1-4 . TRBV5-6 TGTGCCAGCAGCGTGGACAGCAGTGAAAAACTGTTTTTT CASSVDSSEKLFF
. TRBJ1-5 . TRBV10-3 TGTGCCATCAGGGACAGTAGCAATCAGCCCCAGCATTTT CAIRDSSNQPQHF
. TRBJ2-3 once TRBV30 TGTGCCTGGAGGGAGCTCACAGATACGCAGTATTTT CAWRELTDTQYF
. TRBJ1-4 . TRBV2 TGTGCCAGCACCGAGGGTTATGAAAAACTGTTTTTT CASTEGYEKLFF
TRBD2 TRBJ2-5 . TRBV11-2 TGTGCCAGCAGCCCCGGGACTAGCGGACAAGAGACCCAGTACTTC CASSPGTSGQETQYF
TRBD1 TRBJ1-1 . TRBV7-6 TGTGCCAGCAGCTTAGGCCCCTACAGGGGGATAACTGAAGCTTTCTTT CASSLGPYRGITEAFF
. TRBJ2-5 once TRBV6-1 TGTGCCAGCAGATTAGCAGTCGGTGAGACCCAGTACTTC CASRLAVGETQYF
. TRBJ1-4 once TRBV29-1 TGCAGCGTTGGTGCTTTAGGAGCTAATGAAAAACTGTTTTTT CSVGALGANEKLFF
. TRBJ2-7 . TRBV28 TGTGCCAGCAGTTTAGAGGTAGCGGTCTACGAGCAGTACTTC CASSLEVAVYEQYF
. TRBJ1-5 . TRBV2 TGTGCCAGCAGTGAAGATATAGGGGAGCCCCAGCATTTT CASSEDIGEPQHF
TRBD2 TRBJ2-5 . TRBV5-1 TGCGCCAGCAGCAAAGCGGGGGTATTCCAAGAGACCCAGTACTTC CASSKAGVFQETQYF
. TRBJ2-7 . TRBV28 TGTGCCACCTCAGGGGCGGGCGGCTACGAGCAGTACTTC CATSGAGGYEQYF
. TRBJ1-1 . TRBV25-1 TGTGCCAGCAGTGAAGGGGGGTTGAACACTGAAGCTTTCTTT CASSEGGLNTEAFF
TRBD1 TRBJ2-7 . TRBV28 TGTGCCAGCAGTTTAGGGGGGACAGGGTTTTACGAGCAGTACTTC CASSLGGTGFYEQYF
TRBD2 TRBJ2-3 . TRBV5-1 TGCGCCAGCAGCTCAGGGACTAGCGGGTTTACAGGCACAGATACGCAGTATTTT CASSSGTSGFTGTDTQYF
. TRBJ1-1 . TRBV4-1 TGCGCCAGCAGCCACATCAAGGAGGTCATAACTGAAGCTTTCTTT CASSHIKEVITEAFF
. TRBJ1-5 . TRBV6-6 TGTGCCAGCAGAGGTTCCGGGGGGAACAATCAGCCCCAGCATTTT CASRGSGGNNQPQHF
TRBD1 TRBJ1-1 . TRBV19 TGTGCCAGTAGTATACAGTGGACAGGCCCCCACGGGACTGAAGCTTTCTTT CASSIQWTGPHGTEAFF
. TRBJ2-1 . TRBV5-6 TGTGCCAGCAGCTTGGTAGTATCGTTCAATGAGCAGTTCTTC CASSLVVSFNEQFF
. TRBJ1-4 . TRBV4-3 TGCGCCAGCAGCCAAGACTGGGCAGTTAATGAAAAACTGTTTTTT CASSQDWAVNEKLFF
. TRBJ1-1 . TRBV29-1 TGCAGCGTGAAGGGGGTGGCCACTGAAGCTTTCTTT CSVKGVATEAFF
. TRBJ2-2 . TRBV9 TGTGCCAGCAGCGTAGTCGGGAACACCGGGGAGCTGTTTTTT CASSVVGNTGELFF
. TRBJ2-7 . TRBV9 TGTGCCAGCAGCGTAGGGGTGGCTAGCAAGGAGCAGTACTTC CASSVGVASKEQYF
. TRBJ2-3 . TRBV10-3 TGTGCCATCAGTGGGGTAGCGGTGAGCACAGATACGCAGTATTTT CAISGVAVSTDTQYF
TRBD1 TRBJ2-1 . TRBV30 TGTGCCTGGAGTACGGGACAGGGGCTCAATGAGCAGTTCTTC CAWSTGQGLNEQFF
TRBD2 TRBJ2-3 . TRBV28 TGTGCCAGCAGTCCCTGGGAGGGAGGCCATACAGATACGCAGTATTTT CASSPWEGGHTDTQYF
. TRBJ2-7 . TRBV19 TGTGCCAGTAGTCTTTCGACAGTGAACTACGAGCAGTACTTC CASSLSTVNYEQYF
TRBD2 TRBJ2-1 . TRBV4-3 TGCGCCAGCAGCCAAGAAGGGACTAGCGGGAGACTTGTAGGGAATGAGCAGTTCTTC CASSQEGTSGRLVGNEQFF
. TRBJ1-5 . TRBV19 TGTGCCAGCAAGGTTACAGGGATCCTGAATCAGCCCCAGCATTTT CASKVTGILNQPQHF
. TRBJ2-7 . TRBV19 TGTGCCAGTAGTATAGTCCTCGCGGACTCCTACGAGCAGTACTTC CASSIVLADSYEQYF
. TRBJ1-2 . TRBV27 TGTGCCAGCAGTGGGCAGGGAGGAGGCTACACCTTC CASSGQGGGYTF
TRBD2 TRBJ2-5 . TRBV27 TGTGCCAGCAGTAGACTAGCGGGAGGAGAGACCCAGTACTTC CASSRLAGGETQYF
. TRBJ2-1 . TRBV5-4 TGTGCCAGCAGCTTAGCGGAGAGCTCCTACAATGAGCAGTTCTTC CASSLAESSYNEQFF
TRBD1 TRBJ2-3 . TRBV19 TGTGCCAGTAGCCGAAGGACAGGTTCTAACACAGATACGCAGTATTTT CASSRRTGSNTDTQYF
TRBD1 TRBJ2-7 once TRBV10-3 TGTGCCATCAGTGAGTACGGACAGGGATTTGCCTACGAGCAGTACTTC CAISEYGQGFAYEQYF
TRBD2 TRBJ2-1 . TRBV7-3 TGTGCCAGCAGCTTATCCGGGACTAGCGGGATCAATGAGCAGTTCTTC CASSLSGTSGINEQFF
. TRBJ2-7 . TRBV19 TGTGCCAGTAGTCTCACAGGGGCGGGGGAGCAGTACTTC CASSLTGAGEQYF
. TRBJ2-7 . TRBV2 TGTGCCAGCAGCTTTTTCAGGGAATCCTACGAGCAGTACTTC CASSFFRESYEQYF
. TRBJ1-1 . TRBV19 TGTGCCAGTGAAGCCGTTATGAACACTGAAGCTTTCTTT CASEAVMNTEAFF
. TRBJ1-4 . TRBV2 TGTGCCAGCGAGGCAACTAATGAAAAACTGTTTTTT CASEATNEKLFF
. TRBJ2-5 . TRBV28 TGTGCCAGCAGTTTGCCTGGGAGGCCGGGGGAGACCCAGTACTTC CASSLPGRPGETQYF
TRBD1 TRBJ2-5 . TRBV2 TGTGCCAGCAGTTGGACAGGGAGGGAGACCCAGTACTTC CASSWTGRETQYF
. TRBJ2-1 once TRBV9 TGTGCCAGCAGCGTAGGGAGCAGCCTAACCGGCGATGAGCAGTTCTTC CASSVGSSLTGDEQFF